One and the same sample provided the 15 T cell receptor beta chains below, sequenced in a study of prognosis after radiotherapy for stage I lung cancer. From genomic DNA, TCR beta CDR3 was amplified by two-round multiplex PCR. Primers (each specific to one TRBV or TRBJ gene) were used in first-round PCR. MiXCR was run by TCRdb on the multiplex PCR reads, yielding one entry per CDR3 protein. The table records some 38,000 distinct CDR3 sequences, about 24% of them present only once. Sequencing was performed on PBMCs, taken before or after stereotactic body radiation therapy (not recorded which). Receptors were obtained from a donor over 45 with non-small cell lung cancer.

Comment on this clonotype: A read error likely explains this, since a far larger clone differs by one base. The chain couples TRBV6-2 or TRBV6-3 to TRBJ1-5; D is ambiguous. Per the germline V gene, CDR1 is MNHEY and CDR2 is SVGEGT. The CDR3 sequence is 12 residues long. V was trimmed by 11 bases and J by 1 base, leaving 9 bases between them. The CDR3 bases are TGTGCCGGCAAGACCAGCAATCAGCCCCAGCATTTT. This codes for CAGKTSNQPQHF.

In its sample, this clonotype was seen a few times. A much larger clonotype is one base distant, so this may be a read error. CDR3 protein: CASSSRGTSDHNEQFF. The DNA for the CDR3 is TGTGCCAGCAGCTCCCGCGGGACTAGCGACCACAATGAGCAGTTCTTC. The J gene is TRBJ2-1, the V gene TRBV7-3; 10 bases are shared with TRBD2. The trim removed 4 bases at V and 5 bases at J, leaving 8 bases unmatched. CDR1 SGHTA and CDR2 FQGTGA come from the germline V gene. The CDR3 is 16 residues long.

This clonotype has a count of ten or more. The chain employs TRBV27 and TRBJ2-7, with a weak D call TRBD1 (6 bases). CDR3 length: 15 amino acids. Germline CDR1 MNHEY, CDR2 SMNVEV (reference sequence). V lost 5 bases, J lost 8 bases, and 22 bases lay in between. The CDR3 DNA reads TGTGCCAGCAGTCCCCTCGGGACAAACCCAACGAAGCAGTACTTC. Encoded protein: CASSPLGTNPTKQYF.

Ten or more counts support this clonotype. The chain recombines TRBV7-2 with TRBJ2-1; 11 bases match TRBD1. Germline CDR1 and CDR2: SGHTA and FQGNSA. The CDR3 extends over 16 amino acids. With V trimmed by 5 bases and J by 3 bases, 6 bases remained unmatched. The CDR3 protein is CASSRGQGADYNEQFF. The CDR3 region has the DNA TGTGCCAGCAGCCGAGGACAGGGGGCAGACTACAATGAGCAGTTCTTC.

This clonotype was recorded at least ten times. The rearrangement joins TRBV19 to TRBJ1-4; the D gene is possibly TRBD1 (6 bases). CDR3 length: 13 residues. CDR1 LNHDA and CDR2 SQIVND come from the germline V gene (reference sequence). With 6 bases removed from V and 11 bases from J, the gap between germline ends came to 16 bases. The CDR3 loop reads CASSHTNREKLFF. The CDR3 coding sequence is TGTGCCAGTAGCCATACGAACAGGGAGAAACTGTTTTTT.

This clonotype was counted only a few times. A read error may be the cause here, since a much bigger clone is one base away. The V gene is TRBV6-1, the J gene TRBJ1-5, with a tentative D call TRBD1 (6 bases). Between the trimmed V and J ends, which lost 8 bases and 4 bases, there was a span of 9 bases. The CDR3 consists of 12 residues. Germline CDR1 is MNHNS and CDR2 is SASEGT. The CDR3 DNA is TGTGCCAGCGCCCAGGGGAATCAGCCCCAGCATTTT. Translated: CASAQGNQPQHF.

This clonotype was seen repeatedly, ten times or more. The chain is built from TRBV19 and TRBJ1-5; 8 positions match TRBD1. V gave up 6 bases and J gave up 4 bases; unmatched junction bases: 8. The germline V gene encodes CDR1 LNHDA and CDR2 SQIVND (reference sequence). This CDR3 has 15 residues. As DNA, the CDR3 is TGTGCCAGTAGAACGACAGGGGTCGGGAATCAGCCCCAGCATTTT. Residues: CASRTTGVGNQPQHF.

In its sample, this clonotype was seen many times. The DNA for the CDR3 is TGTGCCAGCAGCTCGAGAACTAGGAATGCGTACCTGTTTTTT. Amino acids: CASSSRTRNAYLFF. The rearrangement joins TRBV11-2 to TRBJ2-2; a weak D match, TRBD2 (5 bases). The CDR3 runs 14 residues. Germline V gene data show CDR1 as SGHAT and CDR2 as FQNNGV. Between the trimmed V and J ends, which lost 4 bases and 14 bases, there was a span of 20 bases.

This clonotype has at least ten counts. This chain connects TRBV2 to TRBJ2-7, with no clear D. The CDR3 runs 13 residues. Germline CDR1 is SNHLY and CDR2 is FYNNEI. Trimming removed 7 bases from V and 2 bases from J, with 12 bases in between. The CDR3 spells CASNSLPTYEQYF. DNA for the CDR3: TGTGCCAGCAATTCACTACCTACCTACGAGCAGTACTTC.

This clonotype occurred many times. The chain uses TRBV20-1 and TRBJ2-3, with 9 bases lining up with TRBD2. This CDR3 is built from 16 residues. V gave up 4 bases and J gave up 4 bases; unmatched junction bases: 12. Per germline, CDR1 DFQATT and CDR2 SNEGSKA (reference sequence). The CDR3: CSAKVIAGASSDTQYF. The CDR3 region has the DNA TGCAGTGCTAAAGTTATAGCGGGAGCATCATCAGATACGCAGTATTTT.

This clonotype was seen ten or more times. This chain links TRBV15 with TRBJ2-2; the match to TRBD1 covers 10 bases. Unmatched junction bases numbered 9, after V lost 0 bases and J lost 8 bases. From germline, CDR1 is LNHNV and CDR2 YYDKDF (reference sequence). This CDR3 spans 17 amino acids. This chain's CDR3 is CATSRDAGTGVRGELFF. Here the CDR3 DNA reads TGTGCCACCAGCAGAGATGCCGGGACAGGGGTGAGGGGGGAGCTGTTTTTT. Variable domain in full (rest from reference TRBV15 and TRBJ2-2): DAMVIQNPRYQVTQFGKPVTLSCSQTLNHNVMYWYQQKSSQAPKLLFHYYDKDFNNEADTPDNFQSRRPNTSFCFLDIRSPGLGDTAMYLCATSRDAGTGVRGELFFGEGSRLTVL.

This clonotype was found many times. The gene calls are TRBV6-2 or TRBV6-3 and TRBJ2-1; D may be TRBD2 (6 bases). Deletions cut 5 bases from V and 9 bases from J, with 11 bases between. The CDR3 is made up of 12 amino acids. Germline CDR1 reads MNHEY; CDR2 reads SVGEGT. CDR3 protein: CASSLRGFEQFF. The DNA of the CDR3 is TGTGCCAGCAGTCTGCGGGGTTTTGAGCAGTTCTTC.

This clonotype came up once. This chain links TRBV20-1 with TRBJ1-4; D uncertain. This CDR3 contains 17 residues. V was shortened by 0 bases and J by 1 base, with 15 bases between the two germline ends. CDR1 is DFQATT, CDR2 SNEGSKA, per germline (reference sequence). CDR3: CSARDLRYMVTNEKLFF. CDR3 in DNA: TGCAGTGCTAGAGATTTACGGTATATGGTAACTAATGAAAAACTGTTTTTT.

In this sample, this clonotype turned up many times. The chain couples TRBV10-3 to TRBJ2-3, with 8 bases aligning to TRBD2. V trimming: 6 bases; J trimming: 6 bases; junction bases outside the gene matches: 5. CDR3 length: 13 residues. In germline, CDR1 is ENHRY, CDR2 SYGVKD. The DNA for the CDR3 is TGTGCCATCAGCGGGGGGGCCCGGGATACGCAGTATTTT. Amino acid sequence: CAISGGARDTQYF.

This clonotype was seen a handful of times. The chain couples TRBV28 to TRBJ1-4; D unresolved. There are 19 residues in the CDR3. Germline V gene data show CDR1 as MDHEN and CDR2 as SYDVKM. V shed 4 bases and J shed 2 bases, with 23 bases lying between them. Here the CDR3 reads CASSYRGFKRGSTNEKLFF. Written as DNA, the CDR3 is TGTGCCAGCAGTTACCGAGGGTTTAAACGGGGAAGCACTAATGAAAAACTGTTTTTT.